This is a list of T cell receptor beta chains from one sample in a study of T cell responses to AZD1222 COVID-19 vaccine. Profiled with immunoSEQ multiplex PCR; TCRdb holds only in-frame clones, not every one. This table holds about 84,000 clones, 70% to 90% found once. This specimen consisted of peripheral blood, obtained 28 days after the second AZD1222 dose. The receptors originated from an adult who received the AZD1222 COVID-19 vaccine. Each CDR3 is given with its conserved first and last residue. Fields, in order: J gene, clone size, D gene, V gene, CDR3 protein, CDR3 DNA. A D gene is named only where the DNA matches it firmly. The listing skips clone size in some rows; elsewhere it reads once, few, many or a size class.

J: TRBJ1-2
size: NA
D: NA
V: TRBV28
CDR3: CATQPWGIGYTF
DNA: TGTGCCACCCAACCCTGGGGGATAGGTTACACCTTC

J: TRBJ1-2
size: once
D: NA
V: TRBV19
CDR3: CASILPGASYGYTF
DNA: TGTGCCAGTATCCTCCCCGGCGCAAGCTATGGCTACACCTTC

J: TRBJ2-5
size: NA
D: NA
V: TRBV7-9
CDR3: CASSLAREETQYF
DNA: TGTGCCAGCAGCTTAGCGCGCGAGGAGACCCAGTACTTC

J: TRBJ2-5
size: NA
D: NA
V: TRBV18
CDR3: CASSPDRETQYF
DNA: TGTGCCAGCTCACCGGATCGAGAGACCCAGTACTTC

J: TRBJ1-3
size: NA
D: NA
V: TRBV3-1/TRBV3-2
CDR3: CASTSSGNTIYF
DNA: TGTGCCAGCACCTCGTCTGGAAACACCATATATTTT

J: TRBJ1-1
size: once
D: NA
V: TRBV19
CDR3: CASSISGIFGTEAFF
DNA: TGTGCCAGTAGTATTTCGGGGATCTTCGGCACTGAAGCTTTCTTT

J: TRBJ2-1
size: NA
D: NA
V: TRBV5-5
CDR3: CASSSGGLREQFF
DNA: TGTGCCAGCAGCTCAGGGGGGTTGAGGGAGCAGTTCTTC

J: TRBJ2-1
size: NA
D: NA
V: TRBV5-4
CDR3: CASSLRDLKGQFF
DNA: TGTGCCAGCAGCCTGAGGGACCTTAAAGGGCAGTTCTTC

J: TRBJ2-1
size: NA
D: TRBD2
V: TRBV7-2
CDR3: CASSSSGRAYNEQFF
DNA: TGTGCCAGCAGCTCGAGCGGGAGGGCCTACAATGAGCAGTTCTTC

J: TRBJ1-4
size: few
D: TRBD1
V: TRBV5-1
CDR3: CASSLEGTGGEKLFF
DNA: TGCGCCAGCAGCTTGGAAGGGACAGGGGGAGAAAAACTGTTTTTT

J: TRBJ2-6
size: NA
D: NA
V: TRBV19
CDR3: CASSITHTTTGANVLTF
DNA: TGTGCCAGTAGTATAACCCATACCACAACTGGGGCCAACGTCCTGACTTTC

J: TRBJ1-5
size: NA
D: NA
V: TRBV11-2
CDR3: CASSLDRFQPQHF
DNA: TGTGCCAGCAGCTTAGACCGATTTCAGCCCCAGCATTTT

J: TRBJ2-2
size: NA
D: TRBD1
V: TRBV5-4
CDR3: CASSPRQGAVGELFF
DNA: TGTGCCAGCAGCCCAAGACAGGGGGCGGTCGGGGAGCTGTTTTTT

J: TRBJ2-5
size: NA
D: NA
V: TRBV6-4
CDR3: CASYLPGVQETQYF
DNA: TGTGCCAGTTATCTCCCGGGGGTTCAAGAGACCCAGTACTTC

J: TRBJ2-1
size: NA
D: NA
V: TRBV12-3/TRBV12-4
CDR3: CASIRGQVNEQFF
DNA: TGTGCCAGCATCCGGGGGCAGGTCAATGAGCAGTTCTTC

J: TRBJ1-5
size: NA
D: NA
V: TRBV19
CDR3: CASSTTLWANQPQHF
DNA: TGTGCCAGTAGTACGACTCTGTGGGCCAATCAGCCCCAGCATTTT

J: TRBJ2-3
size: many
D: TRBD2
V: TRBV7-3
CDR3: CASSLRAGGRTDTQYF
DNA: TGTGCCAGCAGCCTACGAGCGGGAGGGCGCACAGATACGCAGTATTTT

J: TRBJ2-3
size: NA
D: TRBD2
V: TRBV6-5
CDR3: CASRDSGGATDTQYF
DNA: TGTGCCAGCAGAGATAGCGGGGGGGCAACAGATACGCAGTATTTT

J: TRBJ2-3
size: NA
D: TRBD2
V: TRBV9
CDR3: CASSAIGGRPSTDTQYF
DNA: TGTGCCAGCAGCGCGATAGGCGGGAGGCCTAGCACAGATACGCAGTATTTT